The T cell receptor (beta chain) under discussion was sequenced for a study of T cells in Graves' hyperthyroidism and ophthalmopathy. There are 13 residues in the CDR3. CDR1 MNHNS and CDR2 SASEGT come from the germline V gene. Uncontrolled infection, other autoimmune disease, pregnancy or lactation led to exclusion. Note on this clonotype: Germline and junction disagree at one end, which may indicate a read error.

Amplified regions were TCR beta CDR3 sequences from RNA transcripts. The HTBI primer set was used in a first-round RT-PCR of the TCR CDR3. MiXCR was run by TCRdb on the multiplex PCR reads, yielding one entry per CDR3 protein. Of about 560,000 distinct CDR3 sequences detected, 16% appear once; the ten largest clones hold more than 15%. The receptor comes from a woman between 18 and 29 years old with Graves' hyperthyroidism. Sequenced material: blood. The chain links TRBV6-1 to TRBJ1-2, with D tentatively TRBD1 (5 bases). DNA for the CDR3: TGTGCCAGCAGTGAATCAGGGAACTATGGCTACGCCTTC. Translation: CASSESGNYGYAF.